The 16 T cell receptor beta chains in this list originate from one sample, sequenced in a study of tumor-infiltrating lymphocytes in primary liver carcinoma (dated by TCRdb to about 2017). Without any cell sorting, total RNA and DNA were co-extracted from about 20-30 mg of bulk tissue using the AllPrep DNA/RNA mini kit. Instrument on record: Illumina HiSeq 2500. A constant-region primer and ProtoScript II reverse transcriptase were used to reverse-transcribe TCRbeta-specific cDNA from roughly 0.5 ug total RNA. TCRbeta libraries were built with three nested multiplex PCR rounds, a slightly modified ARM-PCR procedure. Each of the first two PCR rounds ran for approximately 10 cycles and used multiplex TRBV1-TRBV30 forward primers together with a Cbeta reverse primer. In-frame beta chains were kept once TCRdb had trimmed the public reads at Q25 with fastp and called clones with MiXCR. Identical CDR3 protein sequences are pooled into one entry, listed with their most common genes and DNA. This sample is represented by about 33,000 distinct CDR3 sequences; 75% to 85% of them were singletons. Of the sample, roughly a third falls within the top ten clones.

The specimen was liver tumor tissue from sampling region 5. In the paper's terms, the cell subset or site label means: tumor region T5, tumor centre. The receptors were gathered from a man aged 35-49 years with primary liver carcinoma and hepatitis B virus infection.

To note about this clonotype: Given the absence of the conserved phenylalanine or tryptophan at the CDR3 end, a read error is likely. The gene calls are TRBV12-3 or TRBV12-4 and TRBJ2-2; D is perhaps TRBD2 (6 bases). This CDR3 spans 17 amino acids. In DNA form, the CDR3 reads TGTGCCAGCAGCGCCGGGACTCCCGTCATAGGTACCGTGGAGCTGTTTGTT. Its protein is CASSAGTPVIGTVELFV.

This chain joins TRBV5-4 and TRBJ1-6; 10 bases agree with TRBD1. This CDR3 is built from 15 residues. The V gene end was trimmed by 4 bases and the J gene end by 7 bases; junction bases not matched to a gene: 5. Germline V gives CDR1 SGHNT, CDR2 YYREEE (reference sequence). The CDR3 region is CASSMGQGHNSPLHF. The CDR3 DNA follows: TGTGCCAGCAGCATGGGACAGGGGCACAATTCACCCCTCCACTTT.

This clonotype was detected only a few times. J is TRBJ2-1 and V is TRBV11-2; D is unresolved. The CDR3 sequence is 17 residues long. Germline CDR1 reads SGHAT; CDR2 reads FQNNGV. Trimming pared 2 bases from V and 7 bases from J, leaving 21 bases between. The CDR3 is CASSLSWVAFYGNEQFF. The DNA of the CDR3 is TGTGCCAGCAGCTTAAGCTGGGTAGCCTTCTATGGGAATGAGCAGTTCTTC.

For this clonotype: The CDR3 does not end in the conserved phenylalanine or tryptophan, so this is likely a read error. The DNA is omitted, as the CDR3 cannot be located on it reliably, and the CDR3 follows TCRdb's listing. This chain joins TRBV11-2 and TRBJ2-7; TRBD1 is the table's D call, not checked against the DNA. The CDR3 has 16 residues if both end residues are counted. Per germline, CDR1 SGHAT and CDR2 FQNNGV. This CDR3 is CASSFIQGAIHDERYL.

By share, this clonotype counts as large. The chain is built from TRBV29-1 and TRBJ2-1; D is possibly TRBD1 (7 bases). The V gene's germline CDR1 is SQVTM and CDR2 ANQGSEA. Trimming pared 7 bases from V and 7 bases from J, leaving 14 bases between. This CDR3 contains 12 residues. CDR3 DNA sequence: TGCAGCGCCCGCCCAGGGGGGAATGAGCAGTTCTTC. As protein: CSARPGGNEQFF.

As concerns this clonotype: One end of the junction is discordant with germline, which a read error may explain. This chain links TRBV6-4 with TRBJ1-2; 9 bases are a match to TRBD1. The CDR3 is 16 residues long. Germline CDR1 MRHNA, CDR2 SNTAGT. For the CDR3, the DNA is TGTGCCAGCAGTGAGACCGGACAGGGGCCCCTCTATGGCTATACCTTC. It yields the protein CASSETGQGPLYGYTF.

A remark on this clonotype: One end of the junction is discordant with germline, which a read error may explain. The chain joins TRBV29-1 to TRBJ2-3, with TRBD2 identical over 7 bases. The CDR3 has 15 residues. The V gene's germline CDR1 is SQVTM and CDR2 ANQGSEA. The DNA of the CDR3 is TGCAGCGTTGTGAATATCGGGACTAACACATATACGCAGTATTTT. Its translation is CSVVNIGTNTYTQYF.

There are many counts of this clonotype. The chain combines TRBV5-1 with TRBJ1-2, with 8 bases aligning to TRBD1. Germline trimming cut 3 bases from V and 6 bases from J; bases unmatched to any gene: 28. The CDR3 is 21 residues long. The germline gives CDR1 SGHRS, CDR2 YFSETQ. CDR3 in amino acids: CASSSPGGQGPSRRALDGYTF. The CDR3 nucleotides read TGCGCCAGCAGCTCCCCTGGAGGACAGGGACCATCCCGCCGAGCACTCGATGGCTACACCTTC.

A remark on this clonotype: The conserved closing phenylalanine or tryptophan is absent in this CDR3, likely reflecting a read error. The chain joins TRBV6-2 or TRBV6-3 to TRBJ1-5; 7 bases agree with TRBD1. V lost 7 bases to trimming and J lost 0 bases; unmatched junction nucleotides: 9. CDR1 is MNHEY, CDR2 SVGEGT, per germline. The CDR3 contains 16 residues. Here the CDR3 DNA reads TGTGCCAGCAACCAGGCCGGGACAGTTAGCAATCAGCCCCAGCATTCT. Protein: CASNQAGTVSNQPQHS.

With regard to this clonotype: One junction end disagrees with the germline gene, perhaps due to a read error. The CDR3 bases are TGTGCCAGTAGCTCTAGCGGGAGTGCCCCCCGGGAGTTGTTTTTT. It yields the protein CASSSSGSAPRELFF. The V call is TRBV11-2, the J call TRBJ2-2; 10 bases fit TRBD2. CDR3 length equals 15 residues. The germline V gene encodes CDR1 SGHAT and CDR2 FQNNGV. The complete variable domain, with remaining parts taken from reference TRBV11-2 and TRBJ2-2, reads EAGVAQSPRYKIIEKRQSVAFWCNPISGHATLYWYQQILGQGPKLLIQFQNNGVVDDSQLPKDRFSAERLKGVDSTLKIQPAKLEDSAVYLCASSSSGSAPRELFFGEGSRLTVL.

This clonotype came up a few times. A much larger clone lies one base from this, so it may be a read error. The chain uses TRBV2 and TRBJ2-1; 7 positions match TRBD1. The CDR3 runs 13 residues. Looked up from germline, CDR1 is SNHLY and CDR2 is FYNNEI. This chain's CDR3 is CANSEQGFNEQFF. The CDR3, as DNA: TGTGCCAACAGTGAACAGGGGTTCAATGAGCAGTTCTTC.

On this clonotype itself: A much larger clonotype is one base distant, so this may be a read error. The rearrangement links TRBV5-4 to TRBJ2-1, with 7 nucleotides matching TRBD2. The CDR3 loop spans 15 amino acids. Germline lookup yields CDR1 SGHNT and CDR2 YYREEE (reference sequence). The CDR3 loop is CASSLAGRSANERLF. The CDR3 nucleotides are TGTGCCAGCAGCTTGGCCGGGAGGTCGGCCAATGAGCGGCTCTTC.

The CDR3 spells CSVGEQGGVGELFF. For the CDR3, the DNA is TGCAGCGTTGGAGAACAGGGTGGAGTTGGGGAGCTGTTTTTT. This sequence joins TRBV29-1 and TRBJ2-2, with a possible D match to TRBD1 (6 bases). V lost 4 bases and J lost 8, with 17 bases in between. Germline V gene lookup returns CDR1 SQVTM and CDR2 ANQGSEA. The CDR3 contains 14 residues.

This clonotype was detected once. The conserved final phenylalanine or tryptophan is absent from the CDR3, which likely points to a read error. The chain has TRBV12-3 or TRBV12-4 and TRBJ2-1; D remains ambiguous. This CDR3 is 14 amino acids long. V lost 3 bases and J lost 4, with 10 bases in between. CDR3 residues: CASSFSNQYNEQFL. The CDR3 DNA sequence: TGTGCCAGCAGTTTTAGCAACCAGTACAATGAGCAGTTCCTC.

There are a few counts of this clonotype. This could be a read error, since a much larger clone is one nucleotide away. In DNA form, the CDR3 reads TGTGTCAGCAGTTTATACCCCTCCCGGCCGACCTACGAGCAGTACTTC. This sequence encodes CVSSLYPSRPTYEQYF. This rearrangement joins TRBV28 to TRBJ2-7; D call uncertain. CDR1 and CDR2 (germline): MDHEN, SYDVKM. This CDR3 comprises 16 residues.

On this clonotype itself: This CDR3 fails to terminate in the conserved phenylalanine or tryptophan, so it likely reflects a read error. The rearrangement uses TRBV6-2 or TRBV6-3 and TRBJ1-1, with 8 bases fitting TRBD1. The CDR3 is 13 amino acids. Unmatched junction bases numbered 15, after V lost 11 bases and J lost 10 bases. From germline, CDR1 is MNHEY and CDR2 SVGEGT. CDR3 in amino acids: CAGEEGQGGGAFY. CDR3 in DNA: TGTGCCGGCGAAGAAGGACAGGGCGGAGGAGCTTTCTAT.